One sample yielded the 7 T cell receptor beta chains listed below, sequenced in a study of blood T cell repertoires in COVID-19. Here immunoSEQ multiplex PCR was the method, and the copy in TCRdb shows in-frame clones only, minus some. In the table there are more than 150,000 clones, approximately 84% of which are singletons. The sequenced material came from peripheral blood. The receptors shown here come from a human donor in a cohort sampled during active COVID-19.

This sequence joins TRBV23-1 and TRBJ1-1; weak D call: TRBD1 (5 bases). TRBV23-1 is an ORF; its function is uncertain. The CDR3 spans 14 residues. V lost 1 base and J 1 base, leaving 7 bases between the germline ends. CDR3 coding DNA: TGCGCCAGCAGTCAATGGGGCGGGAACACTGAAGCTTTCTTT. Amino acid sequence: CASSQWGGNTEAFF.

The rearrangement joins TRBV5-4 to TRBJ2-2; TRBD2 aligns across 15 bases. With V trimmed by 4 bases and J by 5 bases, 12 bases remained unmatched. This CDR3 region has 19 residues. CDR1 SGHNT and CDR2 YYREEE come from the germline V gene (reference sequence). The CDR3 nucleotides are TGTGCCAGCAGCCCCGGGACTAGCGGGGGGATAGATGGGACCGGGGAGCTGTTTTTT. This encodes CASSPGTSGGIDGTGELFF. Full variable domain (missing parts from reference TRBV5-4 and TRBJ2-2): ETGVTQSPTHLIKTRGQQVTLRCSSQSGHNTVSWYQQALGQGPQFIFQYYREEENGRGNFPPRFSGLQFPNYSSELNVNALELDDSALYLCASSPGTSGGIDGTGELFFGEGSRLTVL.

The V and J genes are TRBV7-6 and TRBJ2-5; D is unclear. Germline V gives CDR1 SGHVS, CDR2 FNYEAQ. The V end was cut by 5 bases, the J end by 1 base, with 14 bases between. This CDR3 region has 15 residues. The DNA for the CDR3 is TGTGCCAGCAGCCCCCGACTGAATCTCCAAGAGACCCAGTACTTC. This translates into CASSPRLNLQETQYF.

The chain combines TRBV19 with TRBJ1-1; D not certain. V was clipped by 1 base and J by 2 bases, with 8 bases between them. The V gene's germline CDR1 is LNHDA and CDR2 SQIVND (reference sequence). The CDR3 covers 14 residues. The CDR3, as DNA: TGTGCCAGTAGTATAGTTGCGGGAAACACTGAAGCTTTCTTT. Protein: CASSIVAGNTEAFF.

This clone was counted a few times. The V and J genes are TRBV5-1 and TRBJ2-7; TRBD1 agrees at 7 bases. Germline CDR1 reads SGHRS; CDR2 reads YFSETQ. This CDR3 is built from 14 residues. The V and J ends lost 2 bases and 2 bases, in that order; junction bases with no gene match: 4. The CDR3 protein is CASSLQGTPYEQYF. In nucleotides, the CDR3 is TGCGCCAGCAGCTTACAGGGGACGCCCTACGAGCAGTACTTC.

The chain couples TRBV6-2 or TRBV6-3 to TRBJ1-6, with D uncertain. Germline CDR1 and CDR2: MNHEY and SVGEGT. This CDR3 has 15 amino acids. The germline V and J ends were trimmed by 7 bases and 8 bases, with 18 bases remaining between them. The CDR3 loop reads CASTPSGRGDSPLHF. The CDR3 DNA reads TGTGCCAGCACCCCCTCCGGGCGCGGGGATTCACCCCTCCACTTT.

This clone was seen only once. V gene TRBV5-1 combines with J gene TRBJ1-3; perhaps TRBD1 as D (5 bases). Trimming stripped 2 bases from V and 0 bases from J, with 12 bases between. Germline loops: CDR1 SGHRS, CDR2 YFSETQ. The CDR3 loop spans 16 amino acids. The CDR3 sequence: CASSLAQAISGNTIYF. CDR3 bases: TGCGCCAGCAGCTTAGCACAGGCTATCTCTGGAAACACCATATATTTT.